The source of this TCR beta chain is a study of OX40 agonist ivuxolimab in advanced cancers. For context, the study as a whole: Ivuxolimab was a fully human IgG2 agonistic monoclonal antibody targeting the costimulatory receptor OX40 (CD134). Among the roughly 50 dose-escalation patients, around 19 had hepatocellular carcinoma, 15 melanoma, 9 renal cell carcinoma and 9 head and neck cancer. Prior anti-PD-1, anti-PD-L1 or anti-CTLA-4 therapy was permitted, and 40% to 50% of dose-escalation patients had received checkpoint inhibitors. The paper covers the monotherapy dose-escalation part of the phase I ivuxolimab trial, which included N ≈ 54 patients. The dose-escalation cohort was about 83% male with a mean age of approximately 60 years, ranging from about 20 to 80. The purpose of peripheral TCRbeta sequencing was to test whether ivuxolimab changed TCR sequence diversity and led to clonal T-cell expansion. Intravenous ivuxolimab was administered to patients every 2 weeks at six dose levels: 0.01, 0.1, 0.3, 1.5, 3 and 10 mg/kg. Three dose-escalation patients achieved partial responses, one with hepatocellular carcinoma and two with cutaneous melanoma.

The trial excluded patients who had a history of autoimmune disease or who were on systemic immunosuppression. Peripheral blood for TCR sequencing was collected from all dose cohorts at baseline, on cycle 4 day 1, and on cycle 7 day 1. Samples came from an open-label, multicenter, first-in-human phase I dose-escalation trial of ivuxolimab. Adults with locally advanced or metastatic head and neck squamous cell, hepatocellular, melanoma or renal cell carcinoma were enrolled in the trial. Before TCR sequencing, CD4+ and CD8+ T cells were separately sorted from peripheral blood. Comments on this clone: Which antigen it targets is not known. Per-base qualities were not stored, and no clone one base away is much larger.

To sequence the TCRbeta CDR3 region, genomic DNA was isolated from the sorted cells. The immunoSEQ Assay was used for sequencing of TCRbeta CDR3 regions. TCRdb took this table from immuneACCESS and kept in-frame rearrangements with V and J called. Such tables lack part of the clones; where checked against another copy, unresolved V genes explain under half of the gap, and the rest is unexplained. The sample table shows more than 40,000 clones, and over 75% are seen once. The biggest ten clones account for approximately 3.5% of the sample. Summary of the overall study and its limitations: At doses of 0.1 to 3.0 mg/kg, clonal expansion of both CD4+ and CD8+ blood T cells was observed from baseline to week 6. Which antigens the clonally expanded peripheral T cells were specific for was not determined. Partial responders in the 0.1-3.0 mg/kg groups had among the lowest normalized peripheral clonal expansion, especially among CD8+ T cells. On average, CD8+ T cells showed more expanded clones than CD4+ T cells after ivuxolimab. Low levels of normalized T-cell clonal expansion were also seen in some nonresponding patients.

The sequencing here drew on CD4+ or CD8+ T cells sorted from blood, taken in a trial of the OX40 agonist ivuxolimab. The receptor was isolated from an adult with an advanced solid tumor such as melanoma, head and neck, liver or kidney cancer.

This receptor carries the CDR3 CASSGAPVGDEQFF. In nucleotides, the sequence is TGTGCCAGCAGCGGGGCCCCCGTAGGCGATGAGCAGTTCTTC. The chain joins TRBV11-1 to TRBJ2-1; D gene: possibly TRBD1, on 5 matching bases. Spanning cysteine to phenylalanine, the CDR3 consists of 14 amino acids. Only the CDR3 DNA stays, 42 bases, in frame from base 1. V is reduced by 5 bases and J by 8 bases, leaving a spacing of 16 bases between them. CDR1 and CDR2 were assigned from the germline V gene (reference sequence) as SGHAT and FQDESV.